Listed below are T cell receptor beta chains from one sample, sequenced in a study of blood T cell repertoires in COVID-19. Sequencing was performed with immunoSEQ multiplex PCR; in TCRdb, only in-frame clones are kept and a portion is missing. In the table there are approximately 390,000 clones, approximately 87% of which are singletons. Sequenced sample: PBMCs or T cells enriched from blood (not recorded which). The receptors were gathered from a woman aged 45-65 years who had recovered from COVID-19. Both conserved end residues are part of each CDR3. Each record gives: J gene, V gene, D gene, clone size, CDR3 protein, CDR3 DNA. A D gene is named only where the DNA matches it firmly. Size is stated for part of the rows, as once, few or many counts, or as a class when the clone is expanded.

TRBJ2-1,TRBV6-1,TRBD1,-,CASSEGQANNEQFF,TGTGCCAGCAGTGAGGGACAGGCGAACAATGAGCAGTTCTTC
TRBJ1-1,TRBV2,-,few,CASSLHMGGTEAFF,TGTGCCAGCAGCTTACACATGGGGGGCACTGAAGCTTTCTTT
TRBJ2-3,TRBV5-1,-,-,CASRPEVVADTQYF,TGCGCCAGCAGACCCGAGGTTGTGGCAGATACGCAGTATTTT
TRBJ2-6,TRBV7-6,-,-,CASTQPGGTGANVLTF,TGTGCCAGCACCCAACCAGGGGGGACTGGGGCCAACGTCCTGACTTTC
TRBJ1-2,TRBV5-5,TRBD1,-,CASSPATGAGYGYTF,TGTGCCAGCAGCCCAGCGACAGGGGCAGGCTATGGCTACACCTTC
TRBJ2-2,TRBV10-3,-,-,CAISETGITGELFF,TGTGCCATCAGCGAAACAGGGATCACCGGGGAGCTGTTTTTT
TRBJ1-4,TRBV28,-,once,CASSWVEANEKLFF,TGTGCCAGCAGTTGGGTAGAGGCAAATGAAAAACTGTTTTTT
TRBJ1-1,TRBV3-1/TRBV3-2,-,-,CATSLFGTEAFF,TGTGCCACCAGTTTATTCGGCACTGAAGCTTTCTTT
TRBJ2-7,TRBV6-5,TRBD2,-,CASTSPGLWEQYF,TGTGCCAGCACCAGCCCGGGACTATGGGAGCAGTACTTC
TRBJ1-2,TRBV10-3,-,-,CAIFENREPYGYTF,TGTGCCATCTTCGAAAACAGGGAGCCCTATGGCTACACCTTC
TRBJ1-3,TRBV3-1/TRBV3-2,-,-,CASSPQRGYRNTIYF,TGTGCCAGCAGCCCACAGAGGGGGTATAGAAACACCATATATTTT
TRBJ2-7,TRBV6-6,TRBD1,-,CASSYRQGYEQYF,TGTGCCAGCAGTTACCGACAGGGTTACGAGCAGTACTTC
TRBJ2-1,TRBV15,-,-,CATSRDLLQSLSYNEQFF,TGTGCCACCAGCAGAGATCTCTTACAGAGTCTATCCTACAATGAGCAGTTCTTC
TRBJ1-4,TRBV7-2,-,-,CASSSRQSPSEANEKLFF,TGTGCCAGCAGCTCCAGACAGAGTCCTTCTGAAGCAAATGAAAAACTGTTTTTT
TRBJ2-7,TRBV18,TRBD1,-,CASSPGQESPYEQYF,TGTGCCAGCTCACCAGGACAGGAATCCCCCTACGAGCAGTACTTC
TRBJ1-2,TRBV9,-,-,CASSVAQGPYYGYTF,TGTGCCAGCAGCGTAGCCCAGGGGCCCTACTATGGCTACACCTTC
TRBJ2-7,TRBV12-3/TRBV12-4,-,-,CASSWRSYEQYF,TGTGCCAGCAGTTGGAGATCCTACGAGCAGTACTTC
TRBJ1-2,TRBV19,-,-,CASSIVGGYTF,TGTGCCAGTAGTATCGTGGGCGGCTACACCTTC
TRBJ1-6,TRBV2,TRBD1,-,CASSADRGSYNSPLHF,TGTGCCAGCAGCGCCGACAGGGGCTCCTATAATTCACCCCTCCACTTT
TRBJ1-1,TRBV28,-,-,CASSSPLDRNTEAFF,TGTGCCAGCAGTTCTCCTCTGGACAGGAACACTGAAGCTTTCTTT
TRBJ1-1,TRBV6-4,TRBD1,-,CASSADSGTGSTEAFF,TGTGCCAGCAGTGCCGACTCCGGGACAGGGAGCACTGAAGCTTTCTTT
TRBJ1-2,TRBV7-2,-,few,CASSLGQGLEGYTF,TGTGCCAGCAGCTTAGGTCAGGGATTAGAAGGCTACACCTTC
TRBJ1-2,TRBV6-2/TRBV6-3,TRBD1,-,CASSTGGVDGYTF,TGTGCCAGCAGCACAGGGGGTGTTGATGGCTACACCTTC
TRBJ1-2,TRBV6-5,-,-,CASSYSYPGIPGYTF,TGTGCCAGCAGTTACTCGTACCCGGGGATACCTGGCTACACCTTC
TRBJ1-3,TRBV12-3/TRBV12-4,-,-,CASGSSGNTIYF,TGTGCCAGCGGGAGTTCTGGAAACACCATATATTTT
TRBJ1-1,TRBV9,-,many,CASSSGTSTNTEAFF,TGTGCCAGCAGCTCCGGGACATCCACGAACACTGAAGCTTTCTTT
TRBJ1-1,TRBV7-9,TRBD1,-,CASSHTTGGNTEAFF,TGTGCCAGCAGCCACACGACAGGGGGGAACACTGAAGCTTTCTTT
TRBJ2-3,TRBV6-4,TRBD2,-,CASSDGLAGGTQYF,TGTGCCAGCAGTGACGGACTAGCGGGGGGAACGCAGTATTTT
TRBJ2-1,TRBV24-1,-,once,CATSDSPYLNEQFF,TGTGCCACCAGTGATTCCCCCTACTTGAATGAGCAGTTCTTC
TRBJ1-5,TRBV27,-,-,CASSTQMISNQPQHF,TGTGCCAGCAGTACACAGATGATTAGCAATCAGCCCCAGCATTTT
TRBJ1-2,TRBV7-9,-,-,CASSLMAGKGYTF,TGTGCCAGCAGCTTAATGGCAGGGAAAGGCTACACCTTC
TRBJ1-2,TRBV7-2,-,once,CASSLEGGPNYGYTF,TGTGCCAGCAGCTTAGAAGGGGGACCTAACTATGGCTACACCTTC
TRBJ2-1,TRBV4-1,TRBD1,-,CASSLLGQGLPQQFF,TGCGCCAGCAGCCTGCTCGGACAGGGTTTACCTCAGCAGTTCTTC
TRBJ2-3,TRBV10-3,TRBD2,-,CAIRLSGGPTDTQYF,TGTGCCATCAGACTTAGCGGGGGCCCCACAGATACGCAGTATTTT
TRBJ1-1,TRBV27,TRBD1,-,CASSPDRGMYTEAFF,TGTGCCAGCAGTCCGGACAGGGGAATGTACACTGAAGCTTTCTTT
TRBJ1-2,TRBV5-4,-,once,CASRGASDNLGGYTF,TGTGCCAGCAGAGGTGCTTCGGACAACCTAGGTGGCTACACCTTC
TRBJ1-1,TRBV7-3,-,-,CASSLGVMNTEAFF,TGTGCCAGCAGCTTGGGAGTCATGAACACTGAAGCTTTCTTT
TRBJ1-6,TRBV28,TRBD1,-,CASRPDRVGSPLHF,TGTGCCAGCAGACCAGACAGGGTCGGTTCACCCCTCCACTTT
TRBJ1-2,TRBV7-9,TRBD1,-,CASSTMDREAFYGYTF,TGTGCCAGCAGCACAATGGACAGGGAAGCTTTTTATGGCTACACCTTC
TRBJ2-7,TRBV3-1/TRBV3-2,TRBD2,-,CASSQDILAGSYEQYF,TGTGCCAGCAGCCAAGATATACTAGCGGGTTCCTACGAGCAGTACTTC
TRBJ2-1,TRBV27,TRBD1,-,CASSSQGKEQFF,TGTGCCAGCAGTTCACAGGGGAAGGAGCAGTTCTTC
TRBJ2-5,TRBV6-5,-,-,CASRLDSSRKTQYF,TGTGCCAGCAGACTGGACAGCTCAAGGAAGACCCAGTACTTC
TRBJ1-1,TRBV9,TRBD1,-,CASSVDPGQGEAFF,TGTGCCAGCAGCGTAGACCCGGGACAGGGCGAAGCTTTCTTT
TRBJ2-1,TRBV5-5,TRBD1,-,CASSLEGQGIHEQFF,TGTGCCAGCAGCTTGGAGGGACAGGGTATCCATGAGCAGTTCTTC
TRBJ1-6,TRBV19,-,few,CASSIASGGDSPLHF,TGTGCCAGTAGTATAGCATCGGGTGGTGATTCACCCCTCCACTTT
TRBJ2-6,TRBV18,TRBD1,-,CASSPNRGGANVLTF,TGTGCCAGCTCACCCAACAGGGGTGGGGCCAACGTCCTGACTTTC
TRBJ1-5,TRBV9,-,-,CASSVGRANQPQHF,TGTGCCAGCAGCGTGGGCAGGGCAAATCAGCCCCAGCATTTT
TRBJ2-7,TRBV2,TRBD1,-,CASSGDSEIPECYEQYF,TGTGCCAGCAGTGGGGACAGTGAAATCCCAGAGTGCTACGAGCAGTACTTC
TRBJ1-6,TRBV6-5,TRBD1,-,CASSYSGQDNSPLHF,TGTGCCAGCAGTTACTCCGGACAGGATAATTCACCCCTCCACTTT
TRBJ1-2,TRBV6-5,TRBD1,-,CASSYSGQRYGYTF,TGTGCCAGCAGTTATTCGGGACAGCGATATGGCTACACCTTC
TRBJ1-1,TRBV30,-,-,CAWSAGISEAFF,TGTGCCTGGAGTGCGGGAATTTCTGAAGCTTTCTTT